This is a list of T cell receptor beta chains from one sample in a study of cytomegalovirus exposure and HLA in healthy donors. Clones were sequenced by immunoSEQ multiplex PCR, and TCRdb holds only the in-frame ones, with some missing. The sample holds some 150,000 clones, roughly 77% seen once. The sequenced sample was PBMCs. These receptors all come from a human donor in good health. The CDR3 runs from the conserved cysteine through the conserved F or W. D genes are given only for firm matches. Where a row states a size, it is once, few, many or the class of an expanded clone; other rows omit it.

D gene | clone size | J gene | V gene | CDR3 protein | CDR3 DNA
TRBD1 | - | TRBJ1-2 | TRBV7-6 | CASSSDRGPGYTF | TGTGCCAGCAGCTCGGACAGGGGGCCTGGCTACACCTTC
TRBD1 | few | TRBJ1-2 | TRBV27 | CASSLDRDYGYTF | TGTGCCAGCAGTTTAGACAGGGACTATGGCTACACCTTC
TRBD1 | - | TRBJ1-6 | TRBV5-6 | CASSLGTGDSPLHF | TGTGCCAGCAGCTTGGGGACAGGGGATTCACCCCTCCACTTT
- | few | TRBJ1-1 | TRBV29-1 | CSGLRETEAFF | TGCAGCGGATTGAGGGAGACTGAAGCTTTCTTT
TRBD1 | - | TRBJ2-7 | TRBV12-5 | CASGFRDRAYEQYF | TGTGCTAGTGGTTTCCGGGACAGGGCTTACGAGCAGTACTTC
TRBD2 | few | TRBJ2-2 | TRBV5-1 | CASSSGLAANTGELFF | TGCGCCAGCAGCTCGGGACTAGCGGCGAACACCGGGGAGCTGTTTTTT
TRBD2 | - | TRBJ2-5 | TRBV5-1 | CASSLDSGGATISETQYF | TGCGCCAGCAGCTTGGATAGCGGGGGGGCCACGATAAGCGAGACCCAGTACTTC
- | - | TRBJ2-5 | TRBV7-2 | CASSLVGLQETQYF | TGTGCCAGCAGCTTAGTAGGACTCCAAGAGACCCAGTACTTC
- | - | TRBJ2-2 | TRBV4-2 | CASSQVSELNTGELFF | TGTGCCAGCAGCCAGGTCTCTGAGCTGAACACCGGGGAGCTGTTTTTT
- | - | TRBJ2-3 | TRBV25-1 | CASVRDNTDTQYF | TGTGCCAGCGTTCGGGACAACACAGATACGCAGTATTTT
- | - | TRBJ2-5 | TRBV7-9 | CASEGQETQYF | TGTGCCAGCGAGGGACAAGAGACCCAGTACTTC
- | once | TRBJ1-1 | TRBV30 | CAWTPLWLNTEAFF | TGTGCCTGGACCCCTCTGTGGCTGAACACTGAAGCTTTCTTT
TRBD1 | - | TRBJ1-2 | TRBV7-6 | CASSLGQGYGYTF | TGTGCCAGCAGCTTAGGACAGGGTTATGGCTACACCTTC
TRBD1 | - | TRBJ2-1 | TRBV7-9 | CASTSTGSSYNEQFF | TGTGCCAGCACCTCGACAGGGAGCTCCTACAATGAGCAGTTCTTC
- | - | TRBJ1-1 | TRBV7-2 | CASSLPGHQNTEAFF | TGTGCCAGCAGCTTACCAGGACACCAGAACACTGAAGCTTTCTTT
TRBD2 | - | TRBJ2-5 | TRBV6-1 | CASSEFSGGKETQYF | TGTGCCAGCAGTGAATTTTCGGGGGGGAAAGAGACCCAGTACTTC
TRBD2 | - | TRBJ2-7 | TRBV9 | CASSVTLGSGSSDEQYF | TGTGCCAGCAGCGTCACCCTAGGTAGCGGGAGTTCGGACGAGCAGTACTTC
TRBD2 | - | TRBJ2-1 | TRBV4-2 | CASSQEAGGPNEQFF | TGTGCCAGCAGCCAAGAAGCGGGAGGGCCGAATGAGCAGTTCTTC
TRBD1 | once | TRBJ2-5 | TRBV5-4 | CASSLGGTGREQYF | TGTGCCAGCAGCTTGGGGGGGACAGGGAGGGAGCAGTACTTC
- | - | TRBJ2-1 | TRBV7-8 | CASSLYYRDNEQFF | TGTGCCAGCAGCTTATATTACAGGGATAATGAGCAGTTCTTC
- | - | TRBJ1-4 | TRBV28 | CASSGDSDQHEKLFF | TGTGCCAGCAGTGGGGACTCGGATCAACATGAAAAACTGTTTTTT
TRBD1 | - | TRBJ1-6 | TRBV30 | CAWTTGVANSPLHF | TGTGCCTGGACGACAGGGGTAGCGAATTCACCCCTCCACTTT
- | - | TRBJ2-1 | TRBV7-2 | CASSPRRLSEQFF | TGTGCCAGCAGCCCCCGGAGACTGAGTGAGCAGTTCTTC
TRBD1 | - | TRBJ1-1 | TRBV27 | CASSPEGGRAMAFF | TGTGCCAGCAGCCCCGAAGGGGGCAGGGCAATGGCTTTCTTT
TRBD2 | once | TRBJ2-2 | TRBV7-9 | CASSSGLAVNTGELFF | TGTGCCAGCAGCTCAGGACTAGCGGTGAACACCGGGGAGCTGTTTTTT
- | - | TRBJ2-3 | TRBV5-1 | CASSPRGSGSTDTQYF | TGCGCCAGCAGCCCCCGGGGGAGCGGGAGCACAGATACGCAGTATTTT
TRBD2 | - | TRBJ2-2 | TRBV19 | CASSLPGLAGGRTGELFF | TGTGCCAGTAGTCTCCCGGGACTAGCGGGAGGTCGTACCGGGGAGCTGTTTTTT
- | - | TRBJ2-3 | TRBV20-1 | CSARVPDTQYF | TGCAGTGCGCGGGTACCAGATACGCAGTATTTT
TRBD1 | - | TRBJ1-5 | TRBV7-6 | CASAGQGNQPQHF | TGTGCCAGCGCGGGACAGGGGAATCAGCCCCAGCATTTT
- | - | TRBJ2-2 | TRBV30 | CAWSVSYRRGLNPGELFF | TGTGCCTGGAGTGTTTCATACCGGCGGGGGCTTAACCCCGGGGAGCTGTTTTTT
- | - | TRBJ1-1 | TRBV7-9 | CASSPGGVWRSTEAFF | TGTGCCAGCAGTCCCGGGGGGGTATGGAGGAGCACTGAAGCTTTCTTT
- | few | TRBJ1-1 | TRBV28 | CASSLRQVNTEAFF | TGTGCCAGCAGTTTAAGACAGGTGAACACTGAAGCTTTCTTT
- | - | TRBJ2-1 | TRBV6-1 | CASKRSGLYNEQFF | TGTGCCAGCAAAAGGAGCGGACTCTACAATGAGCAGTTCTTC
- | - | TRBJ2-1 | TRBV7-9 | CASSLGGSRPNEQFF | TGTGCCAGCAGCTTAGGGGGCTCAAGACCCAATGAGCAGTTCTTC
- | - | TRBJ1-4 | TRBV4-1 | CASSPQTGTNEKLFF | TGCGCCAGCAGCCCCCAGACAGGAACTAATGAAAAACTGTTTTTT
- | - | TRBJ1-1 | TRBV23-1 | CASSHPTGLYTEAFF | TGCGCCAGCAGTCACCCAACAGGGTTATACACTGAAGCTTTCTTT
TRBD1 | - | TRBJ1-2 | TRBV7-9 | CASSGGGGTGAFYGYTF | TGTGCCAGCAGCGGGGGCGGGGGGACAGGGGCGTTCTATGGCTACACCTTC
- | few | TRBJ2-7 | TRBV5-1 | CASSNLETYEQYF | TGCGCCAGCAGTAATTTAGAAACCTACGAGCAGTACTTC
- | once | TRBJ1-6 | TRBV6-1 | CASSVDFDSPLHF | TGTGCCAGCAGTGTAGATTTCGATTCACCCCTCCACTTT
- | - | TRBJ1-3 | TRBV30 | CAFLPTGSGNTIYF | TGTGCCTTTCTCCCGACAGGCTCTGGAAACACCATATATTTT
TRBD2 | - | TRBJ2-5 | TRBV4-1 | CASSGEGGQETQYF | TGCGCCAGCAGCGGTGAGGGAGGGCAGGAGACCCAGTACTTC
- | - | TRBJ2-7 | TRBV6-5 | CASRQKGDRRNEQYF | TGTGCCAGCAGGCAAAAGGGGGACCGGAGGAACGAGCAGTACTTC
TRBD2 | - | TRBJ2-3 | TRBV7-6 | CASSLTSGSPDTQYF | TGTGCCAGCAGCTTAACTAGCGGGAGTCCTGATACGCAGTATTTT
TRBD1 | few | TRBJ1-5 | TRBV10-2 | CASSAGQGALGNQPQHF | TGCGCCAGCAGTGCGGGACAGGGGGCTTTGGGCAATCAGCCCCAGCATTTT
TRBD1 | - | TRBJ2-1 | TRBV7-2 | CASSLSLQGWQWSYNEQFF | TGTGCCAGCAGCTTAAGCCTACAGGGGTGGCAATGGTCCTACAATGAGCAGTTCTTC